Below, one T cell receptor beta chain is given with its context. This clonotype was counted between two and nine times. Its antigen target is currently unknown. Base qualities are missing; no much larger clone stands one base away. The patients picked for sequencing were ones in whom flow cytometry had shown an expansion of CD8+CD57+ cells. All patients had severe acquired aplastic anemia diagnosed by International Study of Aplastic Anemia and Agranulocytosis and Camitta criteria. At the time blood was sampled, none of the patients had received any therapy. In this study, sorted CD4+ and CD8+ T cells from the blood of healthy subjects and of severe aplastic anemia patients had their TCR repertoires deep-sequenced. In the USA, patient enrollment took place under clinicaltrials.gov protocols 00001620, 01623167, 00001397, 00071045, 00081523 and 00961064. Ficoll-Paque density gradient centrifugation was used to isolate peripheral blood mononuclear cells. Before DNA was extracted, CD4+ and CD8+ T cells were sorted using either FACS or magnetic beads.

The sample is drawn from a study of CD8+CD57+ T cells in acquired aplastic anemia (dated by TCRdb to the late 2010s). Background for the entire study: A mean of about 3.2 ug of DNA, ranging from about 0.2 to 27.4 ug, was extracted from sorted CD4+ and CD8+ cells. CD8+CD57+ expansion was defined as a frequency above the mean frequency observed in healthy subjects. Here is what the overall study found, with its caveats: About 28 CD8+ CDR3 sequences were found in both patients and controls but appeared to be highly expressed in patients and within the immunodominant clones of the patients. Patients and healthy controls showed no significant difference in CD8+ Simpson's diversity (P=0.060).

TCR beta VDJ combination and CDR3 sequence profiling used genomic DNA as the template. TCR repertoire sequencing was run on an Illumina HiSeq 2000. On the authors' methods: Repertoire assessment relied on Simpson's diversity index, CDR3 size and DJ length profiles, and TRBV/TRBJ rearrangement plots. The most abundant DNA sequence in the deep sequencing data was taken as the immunodominant clone. CDR3 amino acid sequences were screened for sharing across subjects and were compared with published repertoires and the VDJdb database. Using fastp at Q25 and MiXCR, TCRdb reprocessed the public reads and kept productive beta chains. Merged by CDR3 protein, the rows form single entries marked with the most common genes and DNA. The V and J calls reflect TCRdb's pipeline rather than the authors' work. A total of 180,000 or so distinct CDR3 sequences appear in this sample, about 60% of them only once. The ten largest clones represent about two fifths of the sample.

Material for sequencing was sorted CD4+, CD8+, or CD8+CD57+ T cells (not recorded which) from PBMCs. The sequence came from a human donor with aplastic anemia.

The nucleotide sequence is TGTGCCACCAGCCCCAACCCGGGACAGGTTGGTCGGGAGCAGTACTTC. Its protein product is CATSPNPGQVGREQYF. The chain is assembled from TRBV15 and TRBJ2-7, with 8 middle bases fitting TRBD1. CDR1 and CDR2 are read off the germline V gene (reference sequence) as LNHNV and YYDKDF. After removal of 5 bases from V and 7 bases from J, the junction retains 16 bases not matched to a gene. The CDR3 measures 16 amino acids from cysteine to phenylalanine. Of the read, only the CDR3 DNA is kept; its 48 bases are in frame from base 1.